The next 15 T cell receptor beta chains were all read from a single sample in a study of shared clonotypes between healthy human individuals. The data were produced by immunoSEQ multiplex PCR, yet TCRdb's version contains in-frame clones alone and is incomplete. The table lists about 960,000 clones, around 80% of them singletons. Sequenced: memory CD4+ T cells sorted from blood. As for subset: CD45RA-negative fraction. The receptor source for this set is a man in his late teens or twenties in good health.

The chain links TRBV27 to TRBJ2-7; tentative D call: TRBD1 (6 bases). In germline, CDR1 is MNHEY, CDR2 SMNVEV (reference sequence). The CDR3 contains 15 residues. V lost 5 bases and J lost 4, with 18 bases in between. CDR3 nucleotides: TGTGCCAGCAGTCCCGGACAGAGACCTCCATACGAGCAGTACTTC. This sequence encodes CASSPGQRPPYEQYF.

The chain recombines TRBV6-5 with TRBJ1-2, with TRBD1 as a possible D gene (6 bases). Germline assignment: CDR1 MNHEY and CDR2 SVGAGI. CDR3 length: 12 residues. V was cut by 3 bases and J by 13 bases, with 15 bases left in between. CDR3 loop: CASSYRTGTSTF. The CDR3 bases are TGTGCCAGCAGTTATCGCACAGGGACTTCCACCTTC.

The chain employs TRBV7-2 and TRBJ2-2; no clear D gene. Germline CDR1 and CDR2: SGHTA and FQGNSA. The CDR3 runs to 14 residues. V dropped 3 bases and J dropped 5 bases, with 10 bases sitting between them. CDR3 residues: CASSLIYGTGELFF. CDR3 coding DNA: TGTGCCAGCAGCTTGATCTACGGAACCGGGGAGCTGTTTTTT.

This sequence joins TRBV19 and TRBJ2-2; D is perhaps TRBD1 or TRBD2 (5 bases each). The CDR3 runs 15 residues. Trimming took off 7 bases at V and 1 base at J, with 13 bases between the two ends. CDR1 is LNHDA and CDR2 is SQIVND in the germline V gene (reference sequence). This chain's CDR3 is CASNRGQGNTGELFF. The CDR3 bases are TGTGCCAGTAACCGAGGGCAGGGGAACACCGGGGAGCTGTTTTTT.

The rearrangement uses TRBV5-1 and TRBJ1-2; the match to TRBD1 covers 7 bases. The CDR3 contains 14 residues. V shed 0 bases, J shed 8 bases, and the junction held 7 bases outside the gene matches. Germline V gene lookup returns CDR1 SGHRS and CDR2 YFSETQ. The CDR3 bases are TGCGCCAGCAGCTTGGTAGGGGGCGCGGAGGGCTACACCTTC. Its protein product is CASSLVGGAEGYTF.

Concerning this clone itself: Distinct nucleotide sequences in the sample also encode this CDR3. The chain carries TRBV28 and TRBJ2-3; tentative D call: TRBD2 (6 bases). The CDR3 consists of 13 residues. V lost 5 bases and J 3 bases, leaving 9 bases between the germline ends. CDR1 is MDHEN and CDR2 is SYDVKM in the germline V gene. The CDR3 region has the DNA TGTGCCAGCAGTCGTCGGGGGACAGATACGCAGTATTTT. Its translation: CASSRRGTDTQYF.

This clone came up a few times. This chain connects TRBV5-1 to TRBJ2-2, with D possibly matching TRBD1 (6 bases). Per the germline V gene, CDR1 is SGHRS and CDR2 is YFSETQ. This CDR3 contains 15 residues. Between the trimmed V and J ends, which lost 4 bases and 3 bases, there was a span of 13 bases. The CDR3: CASSPQGSDTGELFF. For the CDR3, the DNA is TGCGCCAGCAGCCCACAGGGTTCAGACACCGGGGAGCTGTTTTTT. The full variable domain, rest sourced from reference TRBV5-1 and TRBJ2-2, is KAGVTQTPRYLIKTRGQQVTLSCSPISGHRSVSWYQQTPGQGLQFLFEYFSETQRNKGNFPGRFSGRQFSNSRSEMNVSTLELGDSALYLCASSPQGSDTGELFFGEGSRLTVL.

The gene calls are TRBV5-1 and TRBJ2-2; tentative D call: TRBD2 (5 bases). Trimming shortened V by 6 bases and J by 1 base, and 13 bases separated the two germline ends. CDR1 SGHRS and CDR2 YFSETQ come from the germline V gene. This CDR3 spans 15 amino acids. CDR3 DNA sequence: TGCGCCAGCAATGAGGGCCAAAAGAACACCGGGGAGCTGTTTTTT. Residues: CASNEGQKNTGELFF.

This clone has at least ten counts. This rearrangement joins TRBV4-1 to TRBJ2-2, with 8 bases fitting TRBD1. V gave up 6 bases and J gave up 6 bases; unmatched junction bases: 6. Germline CDR1 is MGHRA and CDR2 is YSYEKL. The CDR3 spans 14 residues. The DNA for the CDR3 is TGCGCCAGCAGACACACAGGGGGGCCCGGGGAGCTGTTTTTT. Residues: CASRHTGGPGELFF.

V and J are TRBV2 and TRBJ2-3, with unresolved D. Trimming pared 7 bases from V and 2 bases from J, leaving 7 bases between. This CDR3 has 12 residues. Germline CDR1 and CDR2: SNHLY and FYNNEI. CDR3 in amino acids: CASNANTDTQYF. The CDR3 DNA sequence: TGTGCCAGCAATGCTAACACAGATACGCAGTATTTT.

This clone was seen once. The chain couples TRBV28 to TRBJ1-2; D is possibly TRBD1 (5 bases). Trimming pared 4 bases from V and 4 bases from J, leaving 13 bases between. Germline lookup yields CDR1 MDHEN and CDR2 SYDVKM. The length of the CDR3 is 14 residues. CDR3 DNA sequence: TGTGCCAGCAGTTCCGGGGGGGTCGGCTATGGCTACACCTTC. Translating gives CASSSGGVGYGYTF.

The chain recombines TRBV6-6 with TRBJ2-4, with D tentatively TRBD2 (6 bases). The CDR3 is 16 residues long. Trimming removed 3 bases from V and 0 bases from J, with 12 bases in between. CDR1 MNHNY and CDR2 SVGAGI come from the germline V gene (reference sequence). CDR3 nucleotides: TGTGCCAGCAGTTATTCGGGGGATTTAGCCAAAAACATTCAGTACTTC. This translates into CASSYSGDLAKNIQYF.

This chain joins TRBV9 and TRBJ1-1; perhaps TRBD1 as D (6 bases). Germline V gives CDR1 SGDLS, CDR2 YYNGEE. This CDR3 comprises 14 residues. V was clipped by 4 bases and J by 6 bases, with 16 bases between them. CDR3 bases: TGTGCCAGCAGCAGACTAGGGGGGGTCGCTGAAGCTTTCTTT. This encodes CASSRLGGVAEAFF.

Concerning this clone itself: This sample also contains other DNA sequences that code for the same CDR3. The V call is TRBV19, the J call TRBJ2-5; D is unresolved. The length of the CDR3 is 13 residues. V lost 2 bases, J lost 4 bases, and 8 bases lay in between. Germline CDR1 and CDR2: LNHDA and SQIVND (reference sequence). CDR3: CASSIQGSETQYF. CDR3 sequence (DNA): TGTGCCAGTAGTATACAAGGATCAGAGACCCAGTACTTC.

The chain links TRBV7-2 to TRBJ2-3; 7 bases agree with TRBD2. The germline CDR1 and CDR2 sequences are SGHTA and FQGNSA. This CDR3 region has 14 residues. V lost 5 bases to trimming and J lost 6 bases; unmatched junction nucleotides: 8. Written as DNA, the CDR3 is TGTGCCAGCAGCCGGGGGGACTCCCAGGATACGCAGTATTTT. This translates into CASSRGDSQDTQYF.